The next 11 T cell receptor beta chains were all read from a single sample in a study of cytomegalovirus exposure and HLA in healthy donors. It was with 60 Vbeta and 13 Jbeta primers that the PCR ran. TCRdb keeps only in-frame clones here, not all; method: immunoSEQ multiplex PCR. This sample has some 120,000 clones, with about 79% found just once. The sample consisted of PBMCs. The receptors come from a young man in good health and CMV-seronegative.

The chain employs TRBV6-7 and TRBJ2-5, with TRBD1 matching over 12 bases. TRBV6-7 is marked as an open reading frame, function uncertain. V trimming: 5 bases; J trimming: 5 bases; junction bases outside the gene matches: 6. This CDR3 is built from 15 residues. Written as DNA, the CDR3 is TGTGCCAGCAGTGACCGGGACAGGGGGCAGGAGACCCAGTACTTC. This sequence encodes CASSDRDRGQETQYF.

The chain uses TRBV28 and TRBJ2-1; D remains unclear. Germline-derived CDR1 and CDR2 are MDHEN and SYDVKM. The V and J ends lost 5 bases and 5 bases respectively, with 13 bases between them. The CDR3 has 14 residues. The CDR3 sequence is CASSPPVINNEQFF. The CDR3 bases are TGTGCCAGCAGTCCCCCTGTAATTAACAATGAGCAGTTCTTC. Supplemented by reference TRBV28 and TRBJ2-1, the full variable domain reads DVKVTQSSRYLVKRTGEKVFLECVQDMDHENMFWYRQDPGLGLRLIYFSYDVKMKEKGDIPEGYSVSREKKERFSLILESASTNQTSMYLCASSPPVINNEQFFGPGTRLTVL.

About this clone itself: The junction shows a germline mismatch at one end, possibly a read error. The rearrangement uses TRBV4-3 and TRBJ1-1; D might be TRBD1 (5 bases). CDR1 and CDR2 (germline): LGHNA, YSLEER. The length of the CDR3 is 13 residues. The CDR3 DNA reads TGCGCCAGCAGCCAAGATGGCGGGGGAAGAAGGATCTTT. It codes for CASSQDGGGRRIF.

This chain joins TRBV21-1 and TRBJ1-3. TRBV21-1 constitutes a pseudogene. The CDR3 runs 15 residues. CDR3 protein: CAIPAGGECGNTIYF. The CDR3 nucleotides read TGTGCCATCCCAGCGGGCGGGGAATGTGGAAACACCATATATTTT.

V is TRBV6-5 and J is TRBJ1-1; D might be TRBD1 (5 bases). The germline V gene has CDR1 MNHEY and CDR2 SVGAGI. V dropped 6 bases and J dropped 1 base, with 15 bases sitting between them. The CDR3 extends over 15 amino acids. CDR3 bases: TGTGCCAGCAGCACCGGCGGGGGGGGGAACACTGAAGCTTTCTTT. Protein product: CASSTGGGGNTEAFF.

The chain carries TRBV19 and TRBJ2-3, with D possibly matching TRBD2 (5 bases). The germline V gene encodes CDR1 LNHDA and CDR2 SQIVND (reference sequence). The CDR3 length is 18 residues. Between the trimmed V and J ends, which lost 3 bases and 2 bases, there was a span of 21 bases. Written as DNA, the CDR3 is TGTGCCAGTAGTATGGGGTCCCTTTTTGAGGGAGTCACAGATACGCAGTATTTT. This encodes CASSMGSLFEGVTDTQYF.

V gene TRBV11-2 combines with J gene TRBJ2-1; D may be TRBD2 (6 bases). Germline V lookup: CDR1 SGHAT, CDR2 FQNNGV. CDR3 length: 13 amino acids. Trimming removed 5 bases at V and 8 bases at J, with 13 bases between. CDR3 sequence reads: CASSTSQNDEQFF. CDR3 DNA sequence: TGTGCCAGCAGCACTAGCCAGAACGATGAGCAGTTCTTC.

CDR3 in DNA: TGTGCCAGCTCACCTATCTTCTCGGACAGGCTGACTGGAAACACCATATATTTT. Translation gives CASSPIFSDRLTGNTIYF. The rearrangement joins TRBV18 to TRBJ1-3, with 7 bases that match TRBD1. The CDR3 loop spans 18 amino acids. Germline V gene data show CDR1 as KGHSH and CDR2 as LQKENI. V shed 3 bases, J shed 2 bases, and the junction held 13 bases outside the gene matches. Together with reference TRBV18 and TRBJ1-3, the CDR3 gives the full variable domain: NAGVMQNPRHLVRRRGQEARLRCSPMKGHSHVYWYRQLPEEGLKFMVYLQKENIIDESGMPKERFSAEFPKEGPSILRIQQVVRGDSAAYFCASSPIFSDRLTGNTIYFGEGSWLTVV.

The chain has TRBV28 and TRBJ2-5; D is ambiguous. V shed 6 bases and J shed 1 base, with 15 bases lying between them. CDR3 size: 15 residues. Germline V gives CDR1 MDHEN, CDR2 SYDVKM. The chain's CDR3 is CASSPERYRQETQYF. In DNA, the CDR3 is TGTGCCAGCAGCCCGGAGAGGTATCGCCAAGAGACCCAGTACTTC.

The DNA of the CDR3 is TGTGCCAGCAGTGAACTAGCGGGAGGGCCCGGGGAGCTGTTTTTT. The encoded protein is CASSELAGGPGELFF. The V call is TRBV6-1, the J call TRBJ2-2; TRBD2 aligns across 12 bases. V was clipped by 2 bases and J by 6 bases; unmatched bases: 1. Germline V gene sequence: CDR1 MNHNS, CDR2 SASEGT. This CDR3 region has 15 residues.

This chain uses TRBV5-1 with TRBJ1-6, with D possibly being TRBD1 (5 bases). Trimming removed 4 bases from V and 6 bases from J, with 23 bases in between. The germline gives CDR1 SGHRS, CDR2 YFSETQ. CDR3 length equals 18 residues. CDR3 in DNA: TGCGCCAGCAGCCTGGACGCAGGTGACAGTACCTTTAATTCACCCCTCCACTTT. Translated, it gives CASSLDAGDSTFNSPLHF.